A selection of T cell receptor beta chains follows, all from one sample in a study of cytomegalovirus exposure and HLA in healthy donors. Produced via immunoSEQ multiplex PCR; TCRdb's table is partial and in-frame only. The sample shows about 140,000 clones, 70% to 80% of them seen only once. Sequenced input: PBMCs. The receptors come from a female donor in good health and CMV-seronegative. CDR3s include the opening cysteine and the closing phenylalanine or tryptophan. The order of the fields is J gene, D gene, V gene, clone size, CDR3 protein, CDR3 DNA. A D gene is named only where the DNA matches it firmly. The size entry is marked missing in some rows and otherwise reads once, few, many or a size class.

J gene: TRBJ2-3; D gene: TRBD2; V gene: TRBV10-3; clone size: .; CDR3 protein: CAISDPGLAGLTDTQYF; CDR3 DNA: TGTGCCATCAGTGACCCGGGACTAGCGGGACTCACAGATACGCAGTATTTT
J gene: TRBJ1-5; D gene: .; V gene: TRBV6-5; clone size: once; CDR3 protein: CATTLAPIQPQHF; CDR3 DNA: TGTGCCACCACCCTGGCCCCGATTCAGCCCCAGCATTTT
J gene: TRBJ1-1; D gene: .; V gene: TRBV4-1; clone size: .; CDR3 protein: CASSQGSQMNTEAFF; CDR3 DNA: TGCGCCAGCAGCCAAGGGTCCCAGATGAACACTGAAGCTTTCTTT
J gene: TRBJ2-5; D gene: TRBD1; V gene: TRBV11-3; clone size: .; CDR3 protein: CASSSTGQLQETQYF; CDR3 DNA: TGTGCCAGCAGCTCTACGGGACAGCTCCAAGAGACCCAGTACTTC
J gene: TRBJ2-1; D gene: .; V gene: TRBV4-3; clone size: .; CDR3 protein: CASSQVGAYNEQFF; CDR3 DNA: TGCGCCAGCAGCCAAGTAGGGGCGTACAATGAGCAGTTCTTC
J gene: TRBJ2-7; D gene: .; V gene: TRBV30; clone size: .; CDR3 protein: CAWSVGLSSYEQYF; CDR3 DNA: TGTGCCTGGAGTGTAGGACTGAGCTCCTACGAGCAGTACTTC
J gene: TRBJ1-4; D gene: TRBD1; V gene: TRBV27; clone size: .; CDR3 protein: CASSETTWTGANEKLFF; CDR3 DNA: TGTGCCAGCAGTGAAACTACGTGGACAGGAGCAAATGAAAAACTGTTTTTT
J gene: TRBJ2-7; D gene: TRBD1; V gene: TRBV7-9; clone size: .; CDR3 protein: CARPQIRDRGHEQYF; CDR3 DNA: TGTGCTCGACCGCAAATCCGGGACAGGGGCCACGAGCAGTACTTC
J gene: TRBJ2-5; D gene: .; V gene: TRBV11-1; clone size: .; CDR3 protein: CASSFGGETQYF; CDR3 DNA: TGTGCCAGCAGCTTCGGGGGAGAGACCCAGTACTTC
J gene: TRBJ1-4; D gene: TRBD1; V gene: TRBV23-1; clone size: .; CDR3 protein: CASSQGIGQGAKEKLFF; CDR3 DNA: TGCGCCAGCAGTCAAGGTATTGGACAGGGGGCGAAGGAAAAACTGTTTTTT
J gene: TRBJ2-2; D gene: TRBD2; V gene: TRBV7-2; clone size: .; CDR3 protein: CASSLDGWREGRGRELFF; CDR3 DNA: TGTGCCAGCAGCTTAGATGGCTGGCGGGAGGGCCGTGGAAGGGAGCTGTTTTTT
J gene: TRBJ2-1; D gene: TRBD2; V gene: TRBV19; clone size: .; CDR3 protein: CASSRSLAGYNEQFF; CDR3 DNA: TGTGCCAGTAGTAGGTCCCTAGCGGGCTACAATGAGCAGTTCTTC
J gene: TRBJ2-3; D gene: .; V gene: TRBV29-1; clone size: .; CDR3 protein: CSVDAPGADTQYF; CDR3 DNA: TGCAGCGTTGATGCGCCGGGGGCAGATACGCAGTATTTT
J gene: TRBJ2-3; D gene: .; V gene: TRBV5-1; clone size: few; CDR3 protein: CASSLDGQSSTDTQYF; CDR3 DNA: TGCGCCAGCAGCTTGGATGGACAGTCTAGCACAGATACGCAGTATTTT
J gene: TRBJ2-7; D gene: .; V gene: TRBV21-1; clone size: .; CDR3 protein: CASSKERFHEQYF; CDR3 DNA: TGTGCCAGCAGCAAAGAACGGTTCCACGAGCAGTACTTC
J gene: TRBJ2-1; D gene: TRBD1; V gene: TRBV6-5; clone size: .; CDR3 protein: CASSYSTGQGEDEQFF; CDR3 DNA: TGTGCCAGCAGTTACTCGACCGGACAGGGTGAGGATGAGCAGTTCTTC
J gene: TRBJ2-1; D gene: .; V gene: TRBV27; clone size: .; CDR3 protein: CASKRGRASSYNEQFF; CDR3 DNA: TGTGCCAGCAAAAGGGGGAGGGCCAGCTCCTACAATGAGCAGTTCTTC
J gene: TRBJ2-5; D gene: TRBD2; V gene: TRBV4-3; clone size: .; CDR3 protein: CASSQGETSGGPPQETQYF; CDR3 DNA: TGCGCCAGCAGCCAAGGAGAGACTAGCGGGGGGCCTCCCCAAGAGACCCAGTACTTC
J gene: TRBJ2-2; D gene: TRBD1; V gene: TRBV6-6; clone size: .; CDR3 protein: CASSRTGGITGELFF; CDR3 DNA: TGTGCCAGCAGTCGAACAGGGGGCATCACCGGGGAGCTGTTTTTT
J gene: TRBJ1-6; D gene: .; V gene: TRBV7-8; clone size: few; CDR3 protein: CASSISGNLSPLHF; CDR3 DNA: TGTGCCAGCAGCATCTCCGGGAACCTGTCACCCCTCCACTTT
J gene: TRBJ1-2; D gene: .; V gene: TRBV5-4; clone size: .; CDR3 protein: CASSLNTEYGYTF; CDR3 DNA: TGTGCCAGCAGCTTAAATACGGAGTATGGCTACACCTTC
J gene: TRBJ2-1; D gene: TRBD2; V gene: TRBV2; clone size: few; CDR3 protein: CASWTSGRESYNEQFF; CDR3 DNA: TGTGCCAGCTGGACTAGCGGGAGGGAGTCCTACAATGAGCAGTTCTTC
J gene: TRBJ2-6; D gene: .; V gene: TRBV5-1; clone size: .; CDR3 protein: CASSLWVPGTGANVLTF; CDR3 DNA: TGTGCCAGCAGCTTGTGGGTGCCAGGGACTGGGGCCAACGTCCTGACTTTC
J gene: TRBJ2-2; D gene: TRBD2; V gene: TRBV7-2; clone size: few; CDR3 protein: CASSLGPAGRTGELFF; CDR3 DNA: TGTGCCAGCAGCTTAGGGCCAGCGGGGCGCACCGGGGAGCTGTTTTTT